Below, 26 T cell receptor beta chains from the same sample are listed, as sequenced in a study of blood T cell repertoires in COVID-19 (dated by TCRdb to 2020 to 2021). Preparation of the library involved the immunoSEQ multiplex PCR assay. TCRdb re-hosts the immuneACCESS table, in-frame sequences only. Its copies lack some clones; in the studies checked, an unresolved V gene accounts for under half of them, and the cause for the rest is not known. This sample has under 300,000 clones in its table, and approximately 80% of those were observed once. Nearly 5% of the sample belongs to the ten largest clones. The material sequenced was peripheral blood. These receptor sequences come from a woman of 80 years or more with active or convalescent COVID-19.

V gene TRBV19 combines with J gene TRBJ1-2, with D possibly TRBD1 on 5 matching bases. Per the germline V gene, CDR1 is LNHDA and CDR2 is SQIVND (reference sequence). The CDR3 extends over 13 amino acids. V lost 4 bases and J lost 2, with 8 bases in between. CDR3 nucleotides: TGTGCCAGTAGTAGGGGGGGGAACTATGGCTACACCTTC. Its translation: CASSRGGNYGYTF.

The V gene is TRBV24-1, the J gene TRBJ2-3; D perhaps matches TRBD1 (6 bases). The V and J ends lost 7 bases and 3 bases respectively, with 16 bases between them. The CDR3 totals 15 residues. Per germline, CDR1 KGHDR and CDR2 SFDVKD. Here the CDR3 reads CATSVQGRGTDTQYF. The CDR3 DNA sequence: TGTGCCACCAGCGTTCAGGGGAGAGGGACAGATACGCAGTATTTT.

The J gene is TRBJ2-1, the V gene TRBV5-4, with 16 positions matching TRBD2. Per germline, CDR1 SGHNT and CDR2 YYREEE (reference sequence). CDR3 length equals 19 residues. Trimming cost V 3 bases and J 7 bases; bases outside gene matches: 13. The CDR3 coding sequence is TGTGCCAGCAGCTCCGTCCCGGGACTAGCGGGAGGGCCTCGGAATGAGCAGTTCTTC. Protein sequence: CASSSVPGLAGGPRNEQFF.

The chain recombines TRBV3-1 (or the pseudogene TRBV3-2) with TRBJ2-5; 10 positions agree with TRBD2. V lost 0 bases, J lost 5 bases, and 9 bases stayed unmatched. Germline values: CDR1 LGHDT, CDR2 YNNKEL (reference sequence). This CDR3 region has 17 residues. The CDR3, as DNA: TGTGCCAGCAGCCAAGATTTTCGAGCGGGGGGGCGGGAGACCCAGTACTTC. Translating gives CASSQDFRAGGRETQYF.

The V gene is TRBV5-6, the J gene TRBJ1-1; D unclear. CDR3 length: 13 amino acids. The ends were cut back, 3 bases at V and 11 bases at J, with 17 bases in the middle. Germline values: CDR1 SGHDT, CDR2 YYEEEE. The CDR3 coding sequence is TGTGCCAGCAGCTCCCCGGGTCCCTTCGGGGCTTTCTTT. Its translation: CASSSPGPFGAFF.

The chain links TRBV6-1 to TRBJ1-1, with D unclear. Germline values: CDR1 MNHNS, CDR2 SASEGT. This CDR3 has 14 residues. V shed 2 bases and J shed 0 bases, with 7 bases lying between them. The CDR3 reads CASSESVVNTEAFF. The CDR3 nucleotides are TGTGCCAGCAGTGAATCCGTAGTGAACACTGAAGCTTTCTTT.

V and J are TRBV5-1 and TRBJ2-2; D is uncertain. V was trimmed by 4 bases and J by 6 bases, leaving 13 bases between them. This CDR3 comprises 14 residues. Germline CDR1 SGHRS, CDR2 YFSETQ. CDR3: CASSTRVDSGELFF. CDR3 nucleotide sequence: TGCGCCAGCAGCACCCGGGTCGACTCCGGGGAGCTGTTTTTT.

V is TRBV25-1 and J is TRBJ2-5; 10 bases align to TRBD1. The CDR3 spans 16 residues. Germline CDR1 reads MGHDK; CDR2 reads SYGVNS. The V gene end was trimmed by 5 bases and the J gene end by 2 bases; junction bases not matched to a gene: 8. The CDR3 sequence is CASSYNRDRGQETQYF. The CDR3 coding sequence is TGTGCCAGCAGTTATAACCGGGACAGGGGACAAGAGACCCAGTACTTC. Filled out from reference TRBV25-1 and TRBJ2-5, the complete variable domain reads EADIYQTPRYLVIGTGKKITLECSQTMGHDKMYWYQQDPGMELHLIHYSYGVNSTEKGDLSSESTVSRIRTEHFPLTLESARPSHTSQYLCASSYNRDRGQETQYFGPGTRLLVL.

V and J are TRBV6-4 and TRBJ1-5; a weak D match, TRBD1 (6 bases). Germline CDR1 and CDR2: MRHNA and SNTAGT. Trimming pared 6 bases from V and 6 bases from J, leaving 21 bases between. This CDR3 comprises 16 residues. DNA of the CDR3: TGTGCCAGCAGCGACGGAAGGACAGAGAGAGGTCAGCCCCAGCATTTT. Protein: CASSDGRTERGQPQHF.

The V call is TRBV5-4, the J call TRBJ2-7; D is perhaps TRBD1 (6 bases). Trimming removed 5 bases at V and 6 bases at J, with 15 bases between. The germline gives CDR1 SGHNT, CDR2 YYREEE (reference sequence). The CDR3 is 13 amino acids. In DNA form, the CDR3 reads TGTGCCAGCAGTGACGGACAGTCCCGCGAGCAGTACTTC. This translates into CASSDGQSREQYF.

This clone was counted a single time. The genes are TRBV5-1 and TRBJ1-1; 7 nucleotides agree with TRBD1. Per germline, CDR1 SGHRS and CDR2 YFSETQ. The CDR3 has 14 residues. V was pared by 4 bases and J by 8 bases, with 11 bases of the junction left unmatched. CDR3 sequence reads: CASSAESWTGEAFF. CDR3 sequence (DNA): TGCGCCAGCAGCGCAGAAAGCTGGACAGGCGAAGCTTTCTTT.

This chain connects TRBV7-9 to TRBJ1-1; D remains unclear. The CDR3 is 13 amino acids. In germline, CDR1 is SEHNR, CDR2 FQNEAQ (reference sequence). Trimming stripped 2 bases from V and 4 bases from J, with 8 bases between. CDR3 bases: TGTGCCAGCAGCTTAAGTGAGATCACTGAAGCTTTCTTT. Its protein is CASSLSEITEAFF.

The CDR3 coding sequence is TGTGCCACCAGCAGAGGGGCAGGGAAGAATGGCAATCAGCCCCAGCATTTT. Its protein product is CATSRGAGKNGNQPQHF. The V call is TRBV15, the J call TRBJ1-5; tentative D call: TRBD1 (5 bases). CDR1 is LNHNV and CDR2 is YYDKDF in the germline V gene (reference sequence). V was cut by 1 base and J by 2 bases, with 15 bases left in between. The CDR3 has 17 amino acids.

The rearrangement links TRBV5-1 to TRBJ1-2; D possibly corresponds to TRBD1 (6 bases). V lost 4 bases and J lost 4, with 11 bases in between. CDR3 length: 13 residues. From germline, CDR1 is SGHRS and CDR2 YFSETQ. CDR3 sequence reads: CASSPDSTYGYTF. CDR3 DNA sequence: TGCGCCAGCAGCCCGGACAGCACCTATGGCTACACCTTC.

This clone was seen a handful of times. The rearrangement uses TRBV18 and TRBJ1-2, with D perhaps TRBD1 (6 bases). This CDR3 has 13 residues. Germline values: CDR1 KGHSH, CDR2 LQKENI. V gave up 3 bases and J gave up 7 bases, with 12 bases separating them. In nucleotides, the CDR3 is TGTGCCAGCTCACCGACAGGATGGGGTGGCTACACCTTC. It yields the protein CASSPTGWGGYTF.

The rearrangement uses TRBV2 and TRBJ1-1, with a tentative D call TRBD1 (6 bases). V dropped 6 bases and J dropped 9 bases, with 14 bases sitting between them. Germline V gives CDR1 SNHLY, CDR2 FYNNEI. The CDR3 is made up of 12 amino acids. CDR3: CASRGMTGQAFF. The CDR3, as DNA: TGTGCCAGCAGGGGGATGACAGGACAAGCTTTCTTT.

The CDR3: CASSVSTDRWEWEKLFF. DNA of the CDR3: TGTGCCAGCAGCGTCTCCACTGACAGATGGGAATGGGAAAAACTGTTTTTT. The chain couples TRBV9 to TRBJ1-4; a weak D match, TRBD1 (5 bases). This CDR3 region has 17 residues. CDR1 and CDR2 from the germline V gene are SGDLS and YYNGEE. V was shortened by 2 bases and J by 8 bases, with 22 bases between the two germline ends.

This chain links TRBV21-1 with TRBJ1-4; no DNA check was done on the table's D call, TRBD1. TRBV21-1 is marked as a pseudogene. The CDR3 sequence is 15 residues long. The DNA for the CDR3 is TGTGCCAGCAGCAGATCCCGGGACAGAGATGAAAAACTGTTTTTT. This sequence encodes CASSRSRDRDEKLFF.

V gene TRBV12-5 combines with J gene TRBJ2-1, with 9 bases fitting TRBD2. Germline V gives CDR1 LGHNT, CDR2 FRNRAP. The CDR3 extends over 16 amino acids. The ends lost 0 bases at V and 9 bases at J; junction bases unmatched: 9. The CDR3 loop reads CASGLVLGGRAGEQFF. The CDR3 nucleotides read TGTGCTAGTGGTTTGGTACTGGGCGGGAGGGCCGGTGAGCAGTTCTTC.

This chain links TRBV7-2 with TRBJ2-7; 7 nucleotides align to TRBD1. Trimming took 1 base from V and 2 from J; bases not matched to a gene: 11. Germline assignment: CDR1 SGHTA and CDR2 FQGNSA. The CDR3 runs to 17 residues. For the CDR3, the DNA is TGTGCCAGCAGCTTAGTTCCCGGGACAGTAGCCGCCTACGAGCAGTACTTC. Its protein is CASSLVPGTVAAYEQYF.

For this clone: Germline and junction disagree at one end, which may indicate a read error. V gene TRBV2 combines with J gene TRBJ1-4; 8 positions agree with TRBD1. Germline V lookup: CDR1 SNHLY, CDR2 FYNNEI. The CDR3 has 15 residues. The CDR3 here is CASTESGGLGEKLFF. The CDR3, as DNA: TGTGCCAGCACTGAATCAGGGGGCCTGGGTGAAAAACTGTTTTTT.

V gene TRBV7-2 combines with J gene TRBJ2-5, with 10 bases matching TRBD2. The length of the CDR3 is 17 residues. The germline V gene has CDR1 SGHTA and CDR2 FQGNSA. Germline trimming cut 1 base from V and 1 base from J; bases unmatched to any gene: 6. The CDR3 region is CASSLGGASGGQETQYF. Written as DNA, the CDR3 is TGTGCCAGCAGCTTAGGTGGCGCTAGCGGGGGCCAAGAGACCCAGTACTTC.

The V and J genes are TRBV4-2 and TRBJ2-7; 7 bases map to TRBD2. This CDR3 comprises 14 residues. J gave up 0 bases and V 4 bases, and 3 bases lay outside the gene matches. Germline assignment: CDR1 LGHNA and CDR2 YNFKEQ. Here the CDR3 DNA reads TGTGCCAGCAGCCGGGAGGGAAGCTCCTACGAGCAGTACTTC. Its translation is CASSREGSSYEQYF.

The genes are TRBV6-6 and TRBJ2-7; 8 bases are a match to TRBD2. The CDR3 is 16 residues long. In germline, CDR1 is MNHNY, CDR2 SVGAGI (reference sequence). With V trimmed by 7 bases and J by 0 bases, 11 bases remained unmatched. This CDR3 reads CASTPTGTRSSYEQYF. CDR3 coding DNA: TGTGCCAGCACCCCGACCGGGACTAGGAGCTCCTACGAGCAGTACTTC.

The chain links TRBV2 to TRBJ2-2; 8 bases align to TRBD1. CDR1 and CDR2 from the germline V gene are SNHLY and FYNNEI. With 5 bases clipped from V and 1 base from J, the junction kept 6 bases outside the gene matches. The CDR3 is made up of 16 amino acids. This CDR3 is CASSFHGTGNTGELFF. CDR3 sequence (DNA): TGTGCCAGCAGTTTCCACGGGACAGGGAACACCGGGGAGCTGTTTTTT.

The V gene is TRBV19, the J gene TRBJ1-1; D might be TRBD1 (6 bases). The CDR3 spans 14 residues. V lost 6 bases and J 0 bases, leaving 11 bases between the germline ends. Germline lookup yields CDR1 LNHDA and CDR2 SQIVND (reference sequence). The CDR3 sequence is CASSVGQLNTEAFF. CDR3 bases: TGTGCCAGTAGCGTGGGACAATTGAACACTGAAGCTTTCTTT. Supplemented by reference TRBV19 and TRBJ1-1, the full variable domain reads DGGITQSPKYLFRKEGQNVTLSCEQNLNHDAMYWYRQDPGQGLRLIYYSQIVNDFQKGDIAEGYSVSREKKESFPLTVTSAQKNPTAFYLCASSVGQLNTEAFFGQGTRLTVV.